These 5 T cell receptor beta chains originate from one sample sequenced in a study of blood T cells in healthy people across ages (dated by TCRdb to about 2015). The method was 5' RACE. Sequencing was performed on an Illumina HiSeq 2500. The second PCR ran for about 7 to 11 cycles and used a J-beta primer mix along with a sample-barcoded 5' primer. The public reads were quality trimmed at Q25 with fastp and then assembled into clones with MiXCR by TCRdb, keeping productive beta chains. CDR3 protein duplicates are merged, each entry listing the most common genes and DNA. For this sample the table gives 700,000 to 800,000 distinct CDR3 sequences, of which approximately 39% were detected only once. The top ten hold 20% to 25% of the sample. The sequenced material came from blood. These receptors were obtained from a woman aged 60-75 years in good health.

The chain is built from TRBV27 and TRBJ1-6; no firm D call. The germline V gene has CDR1 MNHEY and CDR2 SMNVEV (reference sequence). CDR3 length equals 12 residues. CDR3 in DNA: TGTGCGACGGGGTTCTATAATTCACCCCTCCACTTT. It codes for CATGFYNSPLHF.

The sample holds a few counts of this clonotype. The CDR3 spells CASSQAPGQGTGGYTF. For the CDR3, the DNA is TGTGCCAGCAGCCAAGCACCGGGACAGGGTACCGGAGGCTACACCTTC. This sequence joins TRBV4-2 and TRBJ1-2, with TRBD1 matching 9 bases. This CDR3 is built from 16 residues. Germline V gene sequence: CDR1 LGHNA, CDR2 YNFKEQ. J lost 8 bases, V lost 1 base, and 11 bases had no gene match.

The chain combines TRBV3-1 with TRBJ2-2; D call uncertain. The CDR3 covers 15 residues. CDR1 is LGHDT, CDR2 YNNKEL, per germline (reference sequence). Trimming took 2 bases from V and 4 from J, leaving 11 bases between them. This CDR3 is CASSQLKHTTGELFF. CDR3 sequence (DNA): TGTGCCAGCAGCCAACTAAAACACACCACCGGGGAGCTGTTTTTT.

The chain carries TRBV6-1 and TRBJ1-1; no clear D. The CDR3 runs to 11 residues. With 3 bases removed from V and 4 bases from J, the gap between germline ends came to 3 bases. Per the germline V gene, CDR1 is MNHNS and CDR2 is SASEGT. The CDR3 DNA sequence: TGTGCCAGCAGTGAGGTCACTGAAGCTTTCTTT. Its protein product is CASSEVTEAFF.

This clonotype has ten or more counts. Sequence at one end of the junction differs from germline and may be a read error. V usage is TRBV5-1 and J usage is TRBJ1-6; D may be TRBD1 (6 bases). CDR3 length: 15 residues. Germline V gene lookup returns CDR1 SGHRS and CDR2 YFSETQ. Here the CDR3 reads CASSPGQIYNSPLHF. Written as DNA, the CDR3 is TGTGCCAGCAGTCCCGGACAGATCTATAATTCACCCCTCCACTTT. Full variable domain (outside the CDR3, taken from reference TRBV5-1 and TRBJ1-6): KAGVTQTPRYLIKTRGQQVTLSCSPISGHRSVSWYQQTPGQGLQFLFEYFSETQRNKGNFPGRFSGRQFSNSRSEMNVSTLELGDSALYLCASSPGQIYNSPLHFGNGTRLTVT.